This TCR beta chain was sequenced during a study of cytomegalovirus exposure and HLA in healthy donors. General study findings and limits: Segments of the TCR beta V type were, in most cases, productive about 87% or about 30% of the time in an earlier analysis.

V lost 1 base, J lost 1 base, and 4 bases lay in between. Germline CDR1 is LNHNV and CDR2 is YYDKDF (reference sequence). This CDR3 contains 13 residues. The PCR had 60 Vbeta and 13 Jbeta primers. Here immunoSEQ multiplex PCR was the method, and the copy in TCRdb shows in-frame clones only, minus some. In the table there are 60,000 to 70,000 clones, less than 80% of which are singletons. With respect to this clone: Its antigen remains unidentified.

The V gene is TRBV15, the J gene TRBJ1-1, with D uncertain. Sequenced input: PBMCs. This TCR was sampled from a woman aged 45-59 years in good health and CMV-seronegative. CDR3 loop: CATSRAGNTEAFF. The CDR3 nucleotides are TGTGCCACCAGCAGAGCAGGGAACACTGAAGCTTTCTTT.